This T cell receptor (beta chain) was sequenced during a study of blood T cell repertoires in COVID-19. About the study: The study drew acute and convalescent COVID-19 samples from the United States, Italy and Spain. PBMCs, B-cell-depleted T cells, or T cells were the source of the cDNA or gDNA that made up the material.

Original analysis: Amplified reference gene primers provided the basis for estimating nucleated cell counts. TCRdb keeps only in-frame clones here, not all; method: immunoSEQ multiplex PCR. For V, J and clone size, that table is used; D and trimming come from the DNA. The table has 200,000 to 250,000 clones, roughly four fifths seen once. The germline V gene has CDR1 LGHDT and CDR2 YNNKEL (reference sequence). Trimming left V 8 bases short and J 6 bases short, with 16 bases between. The length of the CDR3 is 13 residues. This clone showed up just a few times. The chain is built from TRBV3-1 (or the pseudogene TRBV3-2) and TRBJ1-1; no clear D. The source is an older woman with acute or convalescent COVID-19. Specimen: peripheral blood. CDR3 loop: CASGGLSSAEAFF. Here the CDR3 DNA reads TGTGCCAGCGGAGGGCTGTCTTCGGCTGAAGCTTTCTTT.